These T cell receptor beta chains were read from a single sample in a study of T cell clones after liver transplantation. Profiled with immunoSEQ multiplex PCR; TCRdb holds only in-frame clones, not every one. The data contain about 51,000 clones, roughly 74% of them seen just once; the ten biggest clones take up 9.5% to 10%. Sequenced here: CD4+ T cells from blood, sampled about 56 months after liver transplant. The receptors here all came from a human patient who received a liver transplant. Certain T cells may be donor cells from the graft. Each CDR3 is given with its conserved first and last residue. The D gene is left open where the match is weak. Clone size is shown for a subset of rows, as once, few, many or a class of expanded clone.

abundance,d_gene,j_gene,v_gene,CDR3nt,CDR3aa
NA,NA,TRBJ1-1,TRBV20-1,TGCAGTGCCGGTACCACTGAAGCTTTCTTT,CSAGTTEAFF
NA,TRBD1,TRBJ1-1,TRBV12-5,TGTGCTAGTGGTTTGAACAGGGGCTTCACTGAAGCTTTCTTT,CASGLNRGFTEAFF
many,TRBD2,TRBJ2-3,TRBV30,TGTGCCTGGAGTGTACCAGCTAGCGGGGGGAAAACAGATACGCAGTATTTT,CAWSVPASGGKTDTQYF
once,NA,TRBJ2-7,TRBV6-5,TGTGCCAGCTCCTTCGGGCGGGACGGAGTATACGAGCAGTACTTC,CASSFGRDGVYEQYF
NA,NA,TRBJ2-7,TRBV6-1,TGTGCCAGCCAAGGTCTCTTACGCTCCGAGCAGTACTTC,CASQGLLRSEQYF
many,NA,TRBJ1-3,TRBV7-8,TGTGCCAGCAGCTTAGCGACTTACTCTGGAAACACCATATATTTT,CASSLATYSGNTIYF
NA,NA,TRBJ1-6,TRBV9,TGTGCCAGCAGCTTTCGGGACAAAGATGGATCACCCCTCCACTTT,CASSFRDKDGSPLHF
NA,TRBD1,TRBJ1-2,TRBV4-1,TGCGCCAGCAGCCCACAGGGGGATTATGGCTACACCTTC,CASSPQGDYGYTF
NA,TRBD2,TRBJ2-1,TRBV27,TGTGCCAGCAGTTTTAGACTAGCCACCCTCAATGAGCAGTTCTTC,CASSFRLATLNEQFF
NA,TRBD1,TRBJ2-7,TRBV27,TGTGCCAGCAGTTCCCTCCGGGACAGGCCCTACGAGCAGTACTTC,CASSSLRDRPYEQYF
NA,NA,TRBJ2-5,TRBV7-2,TGTGCCAGCAGCTCAGGACGAAACCAAGAGACCCAGTACTTC,CASSSGRNQETQYF
NA,TRBD1,TRBJ1-1,TRBV19,TGTGCCAGTAGCCGACAGGGTCAGGACACTGAAGCTTTCTTT,CASSRQGQDTEAFF
NA,TRBD2,TRBJ2-3,TRBV7-9,TGTGCCAGCAGCCTAAGTGAACTAGCGGGGGTCACAGATACGCAGTATTTT,CASSLSELAGVTDTQYF
NA,NA,TRBJ2-4,TRBV2,TGTGCCAGCAGTGGACATCTCAGCTCATCGCGGAACATTCAGTACTTC,CASSGHLSSSRNIQYF
NA,NA,TRBJ1-4,TRBV6-6,TGTGCCAGCAGCCGCGGGAGGGAGGAAAAACTGTTTTTT,CASSRGREEKLFF
NA,TRBD1,TRBJ1-4,TRBV9,TGTGCCAGCAGCGTAACCGGGACAGGGACTGAAAAACTGTTTTTT,CASSVTGTGTEKLFF
NA,NA,TRBJ2-7,TRBV14,TGTGCCAGCAGCAAAAGAACGAGGATTAGCGAGCAGTACTTC,CASSKRTRISEQYF
NA,NA,TRBJ1-2,TRBV18,TGTGCCAGCTCACCAGGGACATCGAACTATGGCTACACCTTC,CASSPGTSNYGYTF
NA,NA,TRBJ1-5,TRBV28,TGTGCCAGCAGTAGGGTCAGGGATCAGCCCCAGCATTTT,CASSRVRDQPQHF
few,NA,TRBJ1-6,TRBV2,TGTGCCAGCAGTCTCCGGGGGGCAGGTGGTTCACCCCTCCACTTT,CASSLRGAGGSPLHF
few,NA,TRBJ2-7,TRBV11-2,TGTGCCAGCAGCTTAGCCATAGCAGGGGGGATTTCCTACGAGCAGTACTTC,CASSLAIAGGISYEQYF
NA,NA,TRBJ1-4,TRBV6-5,TGTGCCAGCAGCATAACAGGGCCCGGTGAAAAACTGTTTTTT,CASSITGPGEKLFF
NA,NA,TRBJ2-7,TRBV5-1,TGCGCCAACAGCTTACAGGGCCTATACGAGCAGTACTTC,CANSLQGLYEQYF
NA,NA,TRBJ1-2,TRBV5-3,TGTGCCAGAAGCTTGGCCGGGGAGGATGGTAACTATGGCTACACCTTC,CARSLAGEDGNYGYTF
NA,NA,TRBJ2-2,TRBV6-1,TGTGCCAGCAGTGGTTCGGGGGGCCGGGGCACCGGGGAGCTGTTTTTT,CASSGSGGRGTGELFF
NA,TRBD1,TRBJ2-7,TRBV28,TGTGCCAGCAGTTCTCCGGGACAGTTTCCCTACGAGCAGTACTTC,CASSSPGQFPYEQYF